The 6 T cell receptor beta chains given below trace back to one sample, sequenced in a study of blood T cell repertoires in COVID-19. Method: immunoSEQ multiplex PCR; TCRdb's copy keeps in-frame clones and lacks some. The table includes 150,000 to 250,000 clones, approximately 80% detected once. Sequencing was done on a sample of peripheral blood. The receptors were sampled from a human donor with acute or convalescent COVID-19. The donor label of this sample is uncertain.

The chain links TRBV27 to TRBJ2-3; possibly TRBD1 for D (5 bases). The CDR3 has 16 amino acids. Trimming stripped 5 bases from V and 0 bases from J, with 15 bases between. Germline V gene lookup returns CDR1 MNHEY and CDR2 SMNVEV (reference sequence). The CDR3 spells CASSDYRTFSTDTQYF. The CDR3 DNA is TGTGCCAGCAGTGATTATAGGACATTCAGCACAGATACGCAGTATTTT.

The V call is TRBV7-2, the J call TRBJ2-7, with 12 bases matching TRBD2. Germline V gene data show CDR1 as SGHTA and CDR2 as FQGNSA. J was trimmed by 5 bases and V by 5 bases; bases with no gene match: 7. This CDR3 has 15 residues. In DNA form, the CDR3 reads TGTGCCAGCAGCACGCGGACTAGCGGGATTAACGAGCAGTACTTC. It specifies CASSTRTSGINEQYF.

The J gene is TRBJ1-1, the V gene TRBV27; D not certain. In germline, CDR1 is MNHEY, CDR2 SMNVEV (reference sequence). This CDR3 comprises 14 residues. Trimming took off 3 bases at V and 1 base at J, with 9 bases between the two ends. In DNA form, the CDR3 reads TGTGCCAGCAGTTTGGTTTCGAGGAACACTGAAGCTTTCTTT. It yields the protein CASSLVSRNTEAFF.

The rearrangement joins TRBV9 to TRBJ2-1, with 12 bases fitting TRBD2. V dropped 0 bases and J dropped 7; count of bases not matched to a gene: 2. The CDR3 extends over 15 amino acids. The germline CDR1 and CDR2 sequences are SGDLS and YYNGEE. CDR3 coding DNA: TGTGCCAGCAGCGTAGGACTAGCGGGAGTGAATGAGCAGTTCTTC. Translated: CASSVGLAGVNEQFF.

The table lists this clone with a few counts. The chain combines TRBV27 with TRBJ2-7; D possibly corresponds to TRBD1 (6 bases). Germline lookup yields CDR1 MNHEY and CDR2 SMNVEV (reference sequence). This CDR3 is 12 amino acids long. Between the trimmed V and J ends, which lost 5 bases and 4 bases, there was a span of 9 bases. CDR3 nucleotide sequence: TGTGCCAGCAGTCCGACAGGTTACGAGCAGTACTTC. It codes for CASSPTGYEQYF.

The V call is TRBV6-5, the J call TRBJ1-2; D uncertain. Per germline, CDR1 MNHEY and CDR2 SVGAGI. Trimming shortened V by 7 bases and J by 6 bases, and 15 bases separated the two germline ends. The CDR3 is 13 amino acids. The CDR3 DNA reads TGTGCCAGCACCGACTACGGGTATGATGGCTACACCTTC. This translates into CASTDYGYDGYTF.